The 5 T cell receptor beta chains below come from one sample, sequenced in a study of T cell responses to AZD1222 COVID-19 vaccine. The repertoire was sequenced with immunoSEQ multiplex PCR; TCRdb's copy has only in-frame clones and lacks some. The data hold about 130,000 clones, with about 85% observed a single time. The sequencing used peripheral blood, collected 28 days after the second AZD1222 dose. The source is an adult who received the AZD1222 COVID-19 vaccine.

This clone was seen a single time. The V gene is TRBV5-4, the J gene TRBJ2-5; 7 bases are shared with TRBD1. The CDR3 spans 15 residues. CDR1 is SGHNT, CDR2 YYREEE, per germline (reference sequence). With V trimmed by 4 bases and J by 7 bases, 13 bases remained unmatched. CDR3 nucleotides: TGTGCCAGCAGCGGAACAGGGGCCGCCGCGGGGACCCAGTACTTC. This translates into CASSGTGAAAGTQYF.

This rearrangement joins TRBV6-4 to TRBJ1-6; maybe TRBD1 (6 bases). This CDR3 contains 18 residues. With 5 bases removed from V and 7 bases from J, the gap between germline ends came to 24 bases. The germline CDR1 and CDR2 sequences are MRHNA and SNTAGT. DNA for the CDR3: TGTGCCAGCAGTATAATCTACAGGGATCGTATCCCGAATTCACCCCTCCACTTT. Its protein product is CASSIIYRDRIPNSPLHF.

V is TRBV10-2 and J is TRBJ2-7; D may correspond to TRBD1 or TRBD2 (5 bases each). Germline CDR1 WSHSY, CDR2 SAAADI. Trimming left V 7 bases short and J 3 bases short, with 13 bases between. The CDR3 consists of 13 residues. The CDR3 here is CASMRGPDYEQYF. The CDR3, as DNA: TGCGCCAGCATGAGGGGTCCTGACTACGAGCAGTACTTC.

In DNA form, the CDR3 reads TGTGCCAGCAGTTACACCGTACACACAGATACGCAGTATTTT. It yields the protein CASSYTVHTDTQYF. This rearrangement joins TRBV6-2 or TRBV6-3 to TRBJ2-3; D gene ambiguous. Germline assignment: CDR1 MNHEY and CDR2 SVGEGT. V dropped 2 bases and J dropped 2 bases, with 8 bases sitting between them. This CDR3 contains 14 residues.

CDR3 in DNA: TGTGCCAGCACCTCCGGGGCCAGGGGCAGCTCCTACGAGCAGTACTTC. It codes for CASTSGARGSSYEQYF. V and J are TRBV19 and TRBJ2-7; possibly TRBD1 for D (6 bases). V was clipped by 9 bases and J by 0 bases, with 21 bases between them. Germline CDR1 is LNHDA and CDR2 is SQIVND (reference sequence). This CDR3 has 16 amino acids.